The 29 T cell receptor beta chains in this list originate from one sample, sequenced in a study of regulatory T cells in long-lasting Graves disease. Investigators prepared the TCR beta libraries by applying iRepertoire HTBI primers and Arm-PCR of CDR3 regions. TCRdb passed the multiplex PCR reads through MiXCR, listing each CDR3 protein once. The table has under 300,000 distinct CDR3 sequences, around 17% seen once. Time point given: newly diagnosed GD, antithyroid drugs for less than 3 months. Extracted RNA from PBMCs served as the source of the TCR library. This material consisted of peripheral blood mononuclear cells (PBMCs), taken at new diagnosis, from a patient treated with antithyroid drugs. Every receptor here comes from a female donor with Graves disease.

This clonotype was counted at least ten times. The rearrangement joins TRBV28 to TRBJ1-1; 9 bases line up with TRBD1. Germline CDR1 and CDR2: MDHEN and SYDVKM. CDR3 length equals 14 residues. With V trimmed by 3 bases and J by 6 bases, 5 bases remained unmatched. As DNA, the CDR3 is TGTGCCAGCAGTTTGACAGGGGGAATCGCTGAAGCTTTCTTT. It is translated as CASSLTGGIAEAFF.

This clonotype showed up many times. The chain carries TRBV12-3 or TRBV12-4 and TRBJ2-5; D is perhaps TRBD1 (7 bases). With 6 bases removed from V and 9 bases from J, the gap between germline ends came to 11 bases. The CDR3 contains 11 residues. The CDR3 region has the DNA TGTGCCAGCAGCTCCAGGGGGGCCCAGTACTTC. Protein product: CASSSRGAQYF.

This clonotype has ten or more counts. J is TRBJ2-5 and V is TRBV5-1; 9 bases agree with TRBD2. The CDR3 has 16 amino acids. In germline, CDR1 is SGHRS, CDR2 YFSETQ. V lost 2 bases to trimming and J lost 5 bases; unmatched junction nucleotides: 10. The CDR3 protein is CASSFNQREAHETQYF. The CDR3 coding sequence is TGCGCCAGCAGCTTTAACCAGCGGGAGGCCCATGAGACCCAGTACTTC.

Ten or more counts support this clonotype. V and J are TRBV7-2 and TRBJ2-5; no definite D call. The ends were cut back, 2 bases at V and 1 base at J, with 8 bases in the middle. The CDR3 spans 14 residues. Germline V gene data show CDR1 as SGHTA and CDR2 as FQGNSA. CDR3 sequence reads: CASSLSRSQETQYF. The CDR3 DNA is TGTGCCAGCAGCTTAAGCCGGAGCCAAGAGACCCAGTACTTC.

This clonotype showed up many times. The chain has TRBV2 and TRBJ2-7; 10 positions agree with TRBD2. Trimming removed 4 bases from V and 3 bases from J; junction bases left unmatched: 6. Germline V gene lookup returns CDR1 SNHLY and CDR2 FYNNEI. The CDR3 loop spans 15 amino acids. The CDR3 here is CASSGSSSGSYEQYF. The CDR3, as DNA: TGTGCCAGCAGTGGTTCGTCTAGCGGGAGCTACGAGCAGTACTTC.

This clonotype has a handful of counts. Possible read error: a much larger clone is one base away. The gene calls are TRBV19 and TRBJ2-2; 9 bases line up with TRBD2. This CDR3 comprises 15 residues. V shed 8 bases and J 0 bases; nucleotides not matched to a gene: 4. CDR1 is LNHDA and CDR2 is SQIVND in the germline V gene (reference sequence). The CDR3 coding sequence is TGTGCCAGTTACCCTAGCGGGGCGAACACCGGGGAGCTGTTTTTT. Protein sequence: CASYPSGANTGELFF. The full variable domain, with the rest looked up from reference TRBV19 and TRBJ2-2, is DGGITQSPKYLFRKEGQNVTLSCEQNLNHDAMYWYRQDPGQGLRLIYYSQIVNDFQKGDIAEGYSVSREKKESFPLTVTSAQKNPTAFYLCASYPSGANTGELFFGEGSRLTVL.

This clonotype was observed at least ten times. This chain connects TRBV12-3 or TRBV12-4 to TRBJ1-5, with a possible D match to TRBD1 (6 bases). Trimming removed 5 bases at V and 2 bases at J, with 13 bases between. This CDR3 has 15 residues. CDR3 protein: CASSLGDTRNQPQHF. The CDR3 coding sequence is TGTGCCAGCAGTCTAGGGGACACCCGCAATCAGCCCCAGCATTTT.

The sample holds many counts of this clonotype. V is TRBV7-9 and J is TRBJ2-5, with D unclear. Germline CDR1 reads SEHNR; CDR2 reads FQNEAQ (reference sequence). The V and J ends lost 1 base and 5 bases respectively, with 2 bases between them. CDR3 length: 11 residues. CDR3 in amino acids: CASSLVETQYF. The CDR3 nucleotides are TGTGCCAGCAGCTTAGTTGAGACCCAGTACTTC.

Comment on this clonotype: This may stem from a read error, because a much larger clone lies one nucleotide away. The V gene is TRBV18, the J gene TRBJ1-3; D remains ambiguous. There are 14 residues in the CDR3. V was pared by 3 bases and J by 3 bases, with 9 bases between. Germline V gives CDR1 KGHSH, CDR2 LQKENI. The CDR3 nucleotides read TGTGCCAGCTCACCGGAAGGTTATGGAAACACCATATATTTT. Amino acid sequence: CASSPEGYGNTIYF.

There are many counts of this clonotype. In DNA, the CDR3 is TGCAGTGCCGCCCCCACAGGGCCCAATCAGCCCCAGCATTTT. Residues: CSAAPTGPNQPQHF. V usage is TRBV20-1 and J usage is TRBJ1-5; D perhaps matches TRBD1 (6 bases). Germline assignment: CDR1 DFQATT and CDR2 SNEGSKA (reference sequence). The CDR3 totals 14 residues. V shed 6 bases and J shed 3 bases, with 15 bases lying between them.

This clonotype was seen at least ten times. This rearrangement joins TRBV12-3 or TRBV12-4 to TRBJ2-3, with 7 bases matching TRBD2. V lost 0 bases, J lost 2 bases, and 5 bases stayed unmatched. The CDR3 runs 16 residues. The CDR3 DNA is TGTGCCAGCAGTTTAGCGAGCGGGACGGACACAGATACGCAGTATTTT. Protein: CASSLASGTDTDTQYF.

This clonotype was seen many times. The rearrangement links TRBV5-1 to TRBJ2-7; no clear D. This CDR3 spans 14 amino acids. V was clipped by 4 bases and J by 3 bases, with 14 bases between them. Germline CDR1 SGHRS, CDR2 YFSETQ. The DNA of the CDR3 is TGCGCCAGCAGCCCGACCATTTTTGGCTACGAGCAGTACTTC. It specifies CASSPTIFGYEQYF.

This clonotype showed up many times. The chain has TRBV20-1 and TRBJ2-7, with TRBD2 matching over 8 bases. Germline V lookup: CDR1 DFQATT, CDR2 SNEGSKA (reference sequence). The CDR3 runs 14 residues. V was pared by 6 bases and J by 3 bases, with 10 bases of the junction left unmatched. The CDR3 region is CSAGHSGEDYEQYF. The CDR3 nucleotides are TGCAGTGCCGGCCATAGCGGGGAGGACTACGAGCAGTACTTC.

The sample holds a few counts of this clonotype. At one end the junction does not follow the germline gene, possibly because of a read error. The rearrangement joins TRBV27 to TRBJ2-1; 8 nucleotides align to TRBD2. The germline CDR1 and CDR2 sequences are MNHEY and SMNVEV (reference sequence). CDR3 length: 13 amino acids. CDR3 DNA: TGTGCCATCATAATAAGCGGGAGTGGACGGTGGATCTTC. Its protein product is CAIIISGSGRWIF.

This clonotype has at least ten counts. The chain recombines TRBV6-1 with TRBJ2-5; the D gene could be TRBD1 or TRBD2 (5 bases each). Germline CDR1 and CDR2: MNHNS and SASEGT. CDR3 length: 16 amino acids. The V and J ends lost 6 bases and 5 bases respectively, with 22 bases between them. CDR3 in DNA: TGTGCCAGCAGGGGACCTAGTGATACAGGCGAGGAGACCCAGTACTTC. It is translated as CASRGPSDTGEETQYF.

This clonotype occurred once. One base separates it from a far larger clone, so it is likely a read error. The V and J genes are TRBV10-3 and TRBJ1-1, with a tentative D call TRBD1 (5 bases). V was trimmed by 5 bases and J by 0 bases, leaving 22 bases between them. This CDR3 has 18 residues. Germline V gene sequence: CDR1 ENHRY, CDR2 SYGVKD. The DNA of the CDR3 is TGTGCCATCAGTTTACTACAGGCGGCGGTCTATTTGAACACTGAAGCTTTCTTT. This gives the protein CAISLLQAAVYLNTEAFF.

This clonotype was recorded many times. The J gene is TRBJ2-3, the V gene TRBV12-3 or TRBV12-4; 7 nucleotides match TRBD2. V dropped 3 bases and J dropped 4; count of bases not matched to a gene: 7. This CDR3 contains 15 residues. Here the CDR3 reads CASSLLGGAPDTQYF. CDR3 coding DNA: TGTGCCAGCAGTTTGCTGGGAGGGGCGCCAGATACGCAGTATTTT.

This rearrangement joins TRBV7-3 to TRBJ2-3, with D tentatively TRBD2 (6 bases). The V and J ends lost 4 bases and 3 bases respectively, with 14 bases between them. The CDR3 spans 15 residues. The germline CDR1 and CDR2 sequences are SGHTA and FQGTGA. The chain's CDR3 is CASSYSGGETDTQYF. In DNA, the CDR3 is TGTGCCAGCAGCTATAGCGGAGGGGAAACAGATACGCAGTATTTT.

This clonotype was picked up a small number of times. J is TRBJ2-2 and V is TRBV5-1; D is possibly TRBD2 (6 bases). This CDR3 spans 15 amino acids. Germline loops: CDR1 SGHRS, CDR2 YFSETQ. The V gene lost 4 bases and the J gene lost 3 bases, with 13 bases spanning the gap. CDR3 sequence reads: CASSLGSGDTGELFF. The CDR3 nucleotides read TGCGCCAGCAGCCTCGGGAGTGGGGACACCGGGGAGCTGTTTTTT.

This clonotype was observed at least ten times. The chain employs TRBV2 and TRBJ2-1; weak D call: TRBD2 (6 bases). The CDR3 contains 15 residues. Per germline, CDR1 SNHLY and CDR2 FYNNEI. The ends were cut back, 3 bases at V and 5 bases at J, with 14 bases in the middle. In DNA form, the CDR3 reads TGTGCCAGCAGTGATAGCGGACTGGGACACAATGAGCAGTTCTTC. Translated, it gives CASSDSGLGHNEQFF.

This clonotype was found many times. The chain employs TRBV19 and TRBJ2-5, with a tentative D call TRBD2 (6 bases). V shed 5 bases and J shed 4 bases, with 11 bases lying between them. In germline, CDR1 is LNHDA, CDR2 SQIVND (reference sequence). This CDR3 region has 13 residues. The CDR3: CASSLDYAETQYF. The CDR3 coding sequence is TGTGCCAGTAGTTTGGACTATGCAGAGACCCAGTACTTC.

In this sample, this clonotype turned up a few times. The junction does not match germline at one end; this may be a read error. The genes are TRBV7-3 and TRBJ2-2; D may be TRBD2 (5 bases). The CDR3 loop spans 12 amino acids. The germline V gene has CDR1 SGHTA and CDR2 FQGTGA. As DNA, the CDR3 is TGTGCCAACAGCTTAGCGACCGGGGAGCTGTTTTTT. Translation gives CANSLATGELFF. The full variable domain, rest sourced from reference TRBV7-3 and TRBJ2-2, is GAGVSQTPSNKVTEKGKYVELRCDPISGHTALYWYRQSLGQGPEFLIYFQGTGAADDSGLPNDRFFAVRPEGSVSTLKIQRTERGDSAVYLCANSLATGELFFGEGSRLTVL.

This clonotype was seen once. The chain recombines TRBV2 with TRBJ1-2; no definite D call. The V gene's germline CDR1 is SNHLY and CDR2 FYNNEI. The CDR3 contains 14 residues. Deletions cut 2 bases from V and 1 base from J, with 8 bases between. As DNA, the CDR3 is TGTGCCAGCAGTGAAAATACTCTTAACTATGGCTACACCTTC. This encodes CASSENTLNYGYTF.

This clonotype was picked up many times. This chain connects TRBV30 to TRBJ2-1; D unclear. The V gene's germline CDR1 is GTSNPN and CDR2 SVGIG (reference sequence). The germline V and J ends were trimmed by 3 bases and 0 bases, with 6 bases remaining between them. The CDR3 sequence is 13 residues long. The CDR3 loop reads CAWRGLSYNEQFF. In DNA, the CDR3 is TGTGCCTGGAGGGGTCTCTCCTACAATGAGCAGTTCTTC.

There are many counts of this clonotype. CDR3 nucleotide sequence: TGTGCTAGTGCTAACCGGGACACTCGGGTTATTAGGGAGCAGTTCTTC. This gives the protein CASANRDTRVIREQFF. This chain joins TRBV12-5 and TRBJ2-1, with a possible D match to TRBD1 (6 bases). CDR1 is LGHNT, CDR2 FRNRAP, per germline. This CDR3 is built from 16 residues. V was shortened by 7 bases and J by 10 bases, with 26 bases between the two germline ends.

Many counts were recorded for this clonotype. The rearrangement uses TRBV7-3 and TRBJ2-5, with D perhaps matching TRBD1 or TRBD2 (5 bases each). This CDR3 has 14 amino acids. Trimming shortened V by 5 bases and J by 4 bases, and 14 bases separated the two germline ends. Germline lookup yields CDR1 SGHTA and CDR2 FQGTGA. This CDR3 is CASSESGTLETQYF. The DNA of the CDR3 is TGTGCCAGCAGCGAATCCGGGACCTTAGAGACCCAGTACTTC.

This clonotype appeared many times. The chain couples TRBV28 to TRBJ2-7; the D is unclear. Trimming cost V 4 bases and J 2 bases, with 24 bases left between them. The CDR3 covers 18 residues. Germline assignment: CDR1 MDHEN and CDR2 SYDVKM. Here the CDR3 DNA reads TGTGCCAGCAGTTCAAAGGCGTATGGTCCTACCTTTACCTACGAGCAGTACTTC. The encoded protein is CASSSKAYGPTFTYEQYF. The variable domain in full, completed from reference TRBV28 and TRBJ2-7, reads DVKVTQSSRYLVKRTGEKVFLECVQDMDHENMFWYRQDPGLGLRLIYFSYDVKMKEKGDIPEGYSVSREKKERFSLILESASTNQTSMYLCASSSKAYGPTFTYEQYFGPGTRLTVT.

This clonotype was counted ten times or more. The rearrangement links TRBV19 to TRBJ1-2; weak D call: TRBD1 (5 bases). The CDR3 has 12 residues. The V gene's germline CDR1 is LNHDA and CDR2 SQIVND (reference sequence). The V and J ends lost 10 bases and 2 bases respectively, with 11 bases between them. The CDR3 spells CATLGRNYGYTF. The CDR3 nucleotides are TGTGCCACCCTGGGACGGAACTATGGCTACACCTTC.

For the CDR3, the DNA is TGCAGTGCTAGAGATCATCGGACGCGGTCCTCGAACACCGGGGAGCTGTTTTTT. It encodes CSARDHRTRSSNTGELFF. The V call is TRBV20-1, the J call TRBJ2-2; the D is unclear. CDR1 is DFQATT, CDR2 SNEGSKA, per germline (reference sequence). Trimming left V 0 bases short and J 0 bases short, with 17 bases between. The CDR3 covers 18 residues.